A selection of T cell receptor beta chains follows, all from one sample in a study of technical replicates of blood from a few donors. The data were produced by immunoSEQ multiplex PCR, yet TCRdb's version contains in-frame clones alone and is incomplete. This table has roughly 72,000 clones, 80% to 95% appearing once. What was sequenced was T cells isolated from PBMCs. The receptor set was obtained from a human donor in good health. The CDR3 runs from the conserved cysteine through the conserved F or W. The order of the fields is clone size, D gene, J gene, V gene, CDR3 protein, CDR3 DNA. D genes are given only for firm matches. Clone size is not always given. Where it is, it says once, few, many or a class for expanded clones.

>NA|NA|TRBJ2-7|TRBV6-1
CASSPRDFSYEQYF
TGTGCCAGCAGTCCCCGGGACTTCTCCTACGAGCAGTACTTC
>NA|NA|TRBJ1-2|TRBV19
CASSTVGGENYGYTF
TGTGCCAGTAGTACCGTAGGAGGGGAAAACTATGGCTACACCTTC
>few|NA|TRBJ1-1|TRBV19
CASSVEMNTEAFF
TGTGCCAGTAGTGTCGAGATGAACACTGAAGCTTTCTTT
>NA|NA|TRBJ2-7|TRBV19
CASSISRGFYEQYF
TGTGCCAGTAGTATAAGTCGGGGATTCTACGAGCAGTACTTC
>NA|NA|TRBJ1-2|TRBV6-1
CASSEGGGGGYTF
TGTGCCAGCAGTGAAGGGGGGGGTGGAGGCTACACCTTC
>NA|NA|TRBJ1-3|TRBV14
CASSLEGDYSGNTIYF
TGTGCCAGCAGCCTGGAGGGAGACTACTCTGGAAACACCATATATTTT
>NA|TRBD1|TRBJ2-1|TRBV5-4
CASSFPPGQGRDEQFF
TGTGCCAGCAGCTTTCCGCCGGGACAGGGGAGGGATGAGCAGTTCTTC
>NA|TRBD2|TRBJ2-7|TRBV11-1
CASSWTSGRARQYF
TGTGCCAGCAGCTGGACTAGCGGGAGGGCCAGGCAGTACTTC
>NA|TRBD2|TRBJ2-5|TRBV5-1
CASKTSSGTARETQYF
TGCGCCAGCAAGACATCTAGCGGGACTGCCCGGGAGACCCAGTACTTC
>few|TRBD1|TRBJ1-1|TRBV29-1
CSVVGGQGNTEAFF
TGCAGCGTTGTCGGGGGACAGGGAAACACTGAAGCTTTCTTT
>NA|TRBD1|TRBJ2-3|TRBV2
CASSDAGGGSVITGESYTDTQYF
TGTGCCAGCAGTGATGCTGGCGGTGGGTCCGTAATTACAGGGGAGTCGTATACAGATACGCAGTATTTT
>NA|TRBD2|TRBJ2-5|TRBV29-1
CSVTGTSGRAWEETQYF
TGCAGCGTTACAGGGACTAGCGGGAGGGCCTGGGAAGAGACCCAGTACTTC
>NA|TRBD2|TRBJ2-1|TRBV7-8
CASSFGLAGGREQFF
TGTGCCAGCAGCTTCGGACTAGCGGGAGGGCGTGAGCAGTTCTTC
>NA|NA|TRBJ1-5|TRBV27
CASSLAGYLRDNQPQHF
TGTGCCAGCAGTTTAGCAGGGTATCTAAGGGACAATCAGCCCCAGCATTTT
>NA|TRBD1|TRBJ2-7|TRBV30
CAWSEWTGNYEQYF
TGTGCCTGGAGTGAATGGACAGGGAACTACGAGCAGTACTTC
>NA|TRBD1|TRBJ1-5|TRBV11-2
CASSKGGQGLSQPQHF
TGTGCCAGCAGCAAAGGAGGACAGGGGTTGAGTCAGCCCCAGCATTTT
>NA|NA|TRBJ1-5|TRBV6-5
CASRGLTNQPQHF
TGTGCCAGCCGCGGACTGACAAATCAGCCCCAGCATTTT
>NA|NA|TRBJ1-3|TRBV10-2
CASSESRINTIYF
TGCGCCAGCAGTGAGTCTCGTATAAACACCATATATTTT
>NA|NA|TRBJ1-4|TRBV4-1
CASSQVGVSTEKLFF
TGCGCCAGCAGCCAAGTTGGAGTGTCAACTGAAAAACTGTTTTTT
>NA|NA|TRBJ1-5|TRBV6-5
CASSYRENSNQPQHF
TGTGCCAGCAGTTATCGGGAAAATAGCAATCAGCCCCAGCATTTT
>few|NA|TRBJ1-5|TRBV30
CAWESLGGPQHF
TGTGCCTGGGAGTCCTTGGGAGGTCCGCAGCATTTT
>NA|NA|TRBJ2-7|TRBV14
CATSQGLGDYEQYF
TGTGCCACCTCCCAAGGGCTAGGGGACTACGAGCAGTACTTC
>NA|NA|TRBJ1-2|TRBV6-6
CASTTKQGYGYTF
TGTGCCAGCACTACAAAACAGGGCTATGGCTACACCTTC